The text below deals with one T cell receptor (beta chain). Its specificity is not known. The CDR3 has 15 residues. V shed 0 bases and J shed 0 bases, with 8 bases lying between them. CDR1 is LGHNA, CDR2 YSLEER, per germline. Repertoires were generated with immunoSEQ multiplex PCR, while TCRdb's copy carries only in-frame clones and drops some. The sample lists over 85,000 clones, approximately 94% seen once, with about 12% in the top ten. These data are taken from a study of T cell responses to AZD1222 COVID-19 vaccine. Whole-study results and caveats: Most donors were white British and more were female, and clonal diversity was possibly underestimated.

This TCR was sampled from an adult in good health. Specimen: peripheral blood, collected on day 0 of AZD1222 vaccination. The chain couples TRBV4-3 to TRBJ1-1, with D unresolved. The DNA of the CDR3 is TGCGCCAGCAGCCAAGACTACCCCCTGAACACTGAAGCTTTCTTT. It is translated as CASSQDYPLNTEAFF.